This TCR beta chain was captured by sequencing in a study of cytomegalovirus exposure and HLA in healthy donors. Study findings and constraints: The investigators catalogued some 150 TCR beta chains as cytomegalovirus-associated. The tendency of first-cohort TCR clusters to co-occur in the approximately 120 validation repertoires was identified by a subsequent analysis.

The ends were cut back, 4 bases at V and 4 bases at J, with 13 bases in the middle. The CDR3 sequence is 14 residues long. The germline V gene encodes CDR1 SGHNT and CDR2 YENEEA. Sequencing was performed with immunoSEQ multiplex PCR; in TCRdb, only in-frame clones are kept and a portion is missing. Altogether 150,000 to 200,000 clones are present, roughly 91% being singletons, with the ten largest covering approximately 10%. A note on this clone: Its antigen remains unidentified.

Sequenced: PBMCs. The TCR was taken from a woman under 30 in good health and CMV-seropositive. The chain employs TRBV11-3 and TRBJ1-1, with D perhaps matching TRBD1 (6 bases). CDR3 sequence: CASSSTGYRTEAFF. The CDR3 DNA sequence: TGTGCCAGCAGCTCAACAGGGTATCGCACTGAAGCTTTCTTT. Combining the CDR3 with reference TRBV11-3 and TRBJ1-1 gives the whole variable domain EAGVVQSPRYKIIEKKQPVAFWCNPISGHNTLYWYLQNLGQGPELLIRYENEEAVDDSQLPKDRFSAERLKGVDSTLKIQPAELGDSAVYLCASSSTGYRTEAFFGQGTRLTVV.